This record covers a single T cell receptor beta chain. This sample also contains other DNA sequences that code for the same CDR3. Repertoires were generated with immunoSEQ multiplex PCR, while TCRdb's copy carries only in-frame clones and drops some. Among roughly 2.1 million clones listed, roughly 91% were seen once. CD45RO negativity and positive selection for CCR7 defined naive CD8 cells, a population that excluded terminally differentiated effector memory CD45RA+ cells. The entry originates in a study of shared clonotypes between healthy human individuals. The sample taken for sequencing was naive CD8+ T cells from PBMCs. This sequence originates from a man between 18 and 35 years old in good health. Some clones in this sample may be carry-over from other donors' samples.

The CDR3 sequence is CAWSVSRNTEAFF. The DNA for the CDR3 is TGTGCCTGGAGTGTTTCCAGGAACACTGAAGCTTTCTTT. This sequence joins TRBV30 and TRBJ1-1, with D hard to call. Germline V gives CDR1 GTSNPN, CDR2 SVGIG (reference sequence). This CDR3 spans 13 amino acids. Deletions cut 0 bases from V and 1 base from J, with 6 bases between.